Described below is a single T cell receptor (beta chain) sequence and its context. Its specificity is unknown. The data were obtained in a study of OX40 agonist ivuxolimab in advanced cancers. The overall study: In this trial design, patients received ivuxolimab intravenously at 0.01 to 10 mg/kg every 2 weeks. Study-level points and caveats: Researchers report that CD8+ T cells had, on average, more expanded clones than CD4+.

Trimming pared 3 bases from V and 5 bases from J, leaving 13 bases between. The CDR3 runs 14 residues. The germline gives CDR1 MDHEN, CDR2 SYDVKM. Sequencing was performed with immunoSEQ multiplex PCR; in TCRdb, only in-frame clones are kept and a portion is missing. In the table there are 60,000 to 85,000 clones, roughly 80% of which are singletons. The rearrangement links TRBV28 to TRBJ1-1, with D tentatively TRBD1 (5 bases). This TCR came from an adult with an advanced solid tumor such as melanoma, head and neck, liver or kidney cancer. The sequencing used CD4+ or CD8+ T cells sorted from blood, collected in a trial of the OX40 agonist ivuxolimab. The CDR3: CASSLSGGGTEAFF. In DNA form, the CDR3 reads TGTGCCAGCAGTTTGTCGGGGGGTGGGACTGAAGCTTTCTTT.